This passage covers 20 T cell receptor beta chains from one sample sequenced in a study of shared clonotypes between healthy human individuals. The table came from immunoSEQ multiplex PCR; TCRdb's copy has only in-frame clones and leaves some out. The sample yields 2 million to 2.5 million clones, about 90% seen once. Sequenced sample: naive CD4+ T cells from PBMCs. As for subset: CD45RA+ positively selected. The receptors shown here come from a man between 18 and 29 years old in good health. Some clones in this sample may be carry-over from other donors' samples.

In DNA form, the CDR3 reads TGTGCCAGCAGACCCGGCGCGGGGTTGCCCTACGAGCAGTACTTC. This encodes CASRPGAGLPYEQYF. The genes are TRBV28 and TRBJ2-7; possible D gene TRBD2, 6 bases. Trimming shortened V by 6 bases and J by 2 bases, and 17 bases separated the two germline ends. This CDR3 spans 15 amino acids. Germline CDR1 is MDHEN and CDR2 is SYDVKM.

This sequence joins TRBV11-2 and TRBJ2-4, with unresolved D. Germline values: CDR1 SGHAT, CDR2 FQNNGV. Trimming took off 8 bases at V and 6 bases at J, with 14 bases between the two ends. The CDR3 sequence is 13 residues long. Written as DNA, the CDR3 is TGTGCCAGCTCGGGCAGCTGGGGAAACATTCAGTACTTC. Residues: CASSGSWGNIQYF.

The CDR3 DNA follows: TGTGCCTGGACCTTGGACAGGAACTATGGCTACACCTTC. Translated: CAWTLDRNYGYTF. V and J are TRBV30 and TRBJ1-2; 7 bases are a match to TRBD1. The ends lost 4 bases at V and 2 bases at J; junction bases unmatched: 4. Germline assignment: CDR1 GTSNPN and CDR2 SVGIG (reference sequence). There are 13 residues in the CDR3.

Comment on this clone: This same CDR3 is encoded by further DNA sequences in the sample. The chain uses TRBV18 and TRBJ2-1; 8 bases are a match to TRBD1. The length of the CDR3 is 14 residues. Germline V lookup: CDR1 KGHSH, CDR2 LQKENI. The trim removed 3 bases at V and 5 bases at J, leaving 3 bases unmatched. For the CDR3, the DNA is TGTGCCAGCTCACCTCCGACAGGGGACAATGAGCAGTTCTTC. Protein product: CASSPPTGDNEQFF.

The V gene is TRBV6-1, the J gene TRBJ2-5; D remains ambiguous. The CDR3 totals 14 residues. The V gene's germline CDR1 is MNHNS and CDR2 SASEGT. The V end lost 3 bases, the J end lost 6 bases, and 14 bases lay between the germline ends. This CDR3 reads CASSELGVTKTQYF. CDR3 in DNA: TGTGCCAGCAGTGAGCTCGGAGTTACGAAGACCCAGTACTTC.

The gene calls are TRBV19 and TRBJ2-7, with 9 bases aligning to TRBD1. The J segment lost 2 bases and the V segment lost 5 bases, leaving 4 bases of the junction unmatched. The CDR3 length is 14 residues. The V gene's germline CDR1 is LNHDA and CDR2 SQIVND (reference sequence). The CDR3 region is CASSLRDRAYEQYF. The CDR3 DNA follows: TGTGCCAGTAGTCTCCGGGACAGGGCCTACGAGCAGTACTTC.

The chain has TRBV28 and TRBJ2-7, with TRBD1 matching 8 bases. Germline V gene data show CDR1 as MDHEN and CDR2 as SYDVKM. The length of the CDR3 is 12 residues. J lost 3 bases, V lost 8 bases, and 3 bases had no gene match. CDR3 sequence reads: CASLGQGYEQYF. In nucleotides, the CDR3 is TGTGCCAGCCTCGGACAGGGCTACGAGCAGTACTTC.

The V and J genes are TRBV27 and TRBJ1-2; TRBD1 aligns across 8 bases. Unmatched junction bases numbered 10, after V lost 5 bases and J lost 8 bases. Germline CDR1 MNHEY, CDR2 SMNVEV (reference sequence). The CDR3 runs 14 residues. CDR3 DNA sequence: TGTGCCAGCAGTGCCGGACAGGGTATGCCGGGCTACACCTTC. Its protein is CASSAGQGMPGYTF.

This clone occurred once. The V and J genes are TRBV7-3 and TRBJ2-3; maybe TRBD2 (5 bases). V lost 0 bases and J lost 6, with 10 bases in between. CDR1 is SGHTA, CDR2 FQGTGA, per germline. The CDR3 runs to 14 residues. This CDR3 is CASSLTFLADTQYF. CDR3 nucleotide sequence: TGTGCCAGCAGCTTAACGTTTTTAGCGGATACGCAGTATTTT.

V gene TRBV6-1 combines with J gene TRBJ1-5; the D gene is possibly TRBD1 (6 bases). The CDR3 spans 19 residues. V lost 3 bases and J 1 base, leaving 22 bases between the germline ends. Germline V gene data show CDR1 as MNHNS and CDR2 as SASEGT. The CDR3 reads CASSEWAGATSASNQPQHF. The DNA for the CDR3 is TGTGCCAGCAGTGAGTGGGCGGGGGCCACCTCGGCCAGCAATCAGCCCCAGCATTTT.

This clone was recorded only once. J is TRBJ2-1 and V is TRBV28, with 8 bases identical to TRBD2. The CDR3 sequence is 15 residues long. Per germline, CDR1 MDHEN and CDR2 SYDVKM. V lost 3 bases, J lost 13 bases, and 14 bases stayed unmatched. The CDR3 loop reads CASSFGAVGRASQFF. CDR3 bases: TGTGCCAGCAGTTTCGGGGCTGTCGGGAGGGCCTCCCAGTTCTTC.

This chain joins TRBV5-3 and TRBJ2-7; D is unresolved. TRBV5-3 qualifies as an ORF whose function is uncertain. The CDR3 is 14 residues long. The V end lost 3 bases, the J end lost 6 bases, and 16 bases lay between the germline ends. CDR3 DNA sequence: TGTGCCAGAAGCTCTACCATCACCATCGGCGAGCAGTACTTC. As protein: CARSSTITIGEQYF.

The DNA for the CDR3 is TGTGCCAGCAGCCAGACTACTAGCGGGAGGTTCCACGAGCAGTACTTC. Protein sequence: CASSQTTSGRFHEQYF. J is TRBJ2-7 and V is TRBV4-2, with 12 positions matching TRBD2. The trim removed 3 bases at V and 5 bases at J, leaving 8 bases unmatched. The CDR3 contains 16 residues. CDR1 and CDR2 (germline): LGHNA, YNFKEQ.

V gene TRBV27 combines with J gene TRBJ2-5; the match to TRBD2 covers 8 bases. This CDR3 has 17 residues. The J segment lost 3 bases and the V segment lost 4 bases, leaving 13 bases of the junction unmatched. CDR1 and CDR2 from the germline V gene are MNHEY and SMNVEV (reference sequence). CDR3 DNA sequence: TGTGCCAGCAGTTCCATCGCTTCGGGACTAGGGGAAGAGACCCAGTACTTC. It encodes CASSSIASGLGEETQYF.

The chain joins TRBV30 to TRBJ1-6; unclear D gene. Between the trimmed V and J ends, which lost 0 bases and 5 bases, there was a span of 14 bases. The CDR3 consists of 16 residues. Germline V gene data show CDR1 as GTSNPN and CDR2 as SVGIG (reference sequence). The chain's CDR3 is CAWSVGGPVDNSPLHF. The CDR3 DNA reads as TGTGCCTGGAGTGTGGGAGGGCCTGTCGATAATTCACCCCTCCACTTT. The variable domain in full, with the rest retrieved from reference TRBV30 and TRBJ1-6, is SQTIHQWPATLVQPVGSPLSLECTVEGTSNPNLYWYRQAAGRGLQLLFYSVGIGQISSEVPQNLSASRPQDRQFILSSKKLLLSDSGFYLCAWSVGGPVDNSPLHFGNGTRLTVT.

V usage is TRBV11-2 and J usage is TRBJ2-1; D perhaps matches TRBD2 (5 bases). This CDR3 is 16 amino acids long. Germline V gene sequence: CDR1 SGHAT, CDR2 FQNNGV. V lost 1 base to trimming and J lost 6 bases, with 16 bases between them. CDR3 residues: CASSLGRGSRSNEQFF. In DNA form, the CDR3 reads TGTGCCAGCAGCTTAGGACGGGGTTCTAGGAGCAATGAGCAGTTCTTC.

The CDR3 spells CASSLNGGTTGYTF. CDR3 coding DNA: TGTGCCAGCAGTTTAAACGGGGGGACAACTGGCTACACCTTC. The rearrangement joins TRBV28 to TRBJ1-2; a possible D gene is TRBD1 (6 bases). Trimming stripped 2 bases from V and 7 bases from J, with 14 bases between. This CDR3 region has 14 residues. Germline values: CDR1 MDHEN, CDR2 SYDVKM.

This chain uses TRBV4-1 with TRBJ2-2; 8 positions agree with TRBD2. Germline CDR1 reads MGHRA; CDR2 reads YSYEKL. V lost 1 base to trimming and J lost 2 bases; unmatched junction nucleotides: 3. This CDR3 has 16 residues. The CDR3 protein is CASSQAAGGNTGELFF. The CDR3 DNA reads as TGCGCCAGCAGCCAAGCGGCGGGAGGAAACACCGGGGAGCTGTTTTTT.

This clone was observed once. The J gene is TRBJ1-1, the V gene TRBV27, with D possibly being TRBD1 (6 bases). Per germline, CDR1 MNHEY and CDR2 SMNVEV (reference sequence). V was trimmed by 8 bases and J by 1 base, leaving 17 bases between them. This CDR3 comprises 15 residues. CDR3 loop: CASGFTGLWNTEAFF. CDR3 in DNA: TGTGCCAGCGGGTTTACAGGGCTGTGGAACACTGAAGCTTTCTTT.

The rearrangement joins TRBV18 to TRBJ2-1; a weak D match, TRBD2 (6 bases). The CDR3 is 15 amino acids. The V gene lost 1 base and the J gene lost 5 bases, with 12 bases spanning the gap. Germline V gene lookup returns CDR1 KGHSH and CDR2 LQKENI. Here the CDR3 DNA reads TGTGCCAGCTCACCACGTCCGGGAGCAAACAATGAGCAGTTCTTC. As protein: CASSPRPGANNEQFF.